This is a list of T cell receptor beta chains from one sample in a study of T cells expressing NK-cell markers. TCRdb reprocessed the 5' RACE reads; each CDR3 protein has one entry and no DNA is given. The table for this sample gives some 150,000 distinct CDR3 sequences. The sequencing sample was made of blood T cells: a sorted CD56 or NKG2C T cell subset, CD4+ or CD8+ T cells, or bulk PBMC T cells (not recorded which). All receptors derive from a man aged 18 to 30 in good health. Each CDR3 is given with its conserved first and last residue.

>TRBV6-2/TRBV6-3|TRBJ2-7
CASSKSQVGQPYEQYF
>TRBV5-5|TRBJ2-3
CASSRQIGQLTDTQYF
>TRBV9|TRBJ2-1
CASSGGQGAGYNEQFF
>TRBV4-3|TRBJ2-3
CASSQGGLTDTQYF
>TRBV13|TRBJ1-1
CASSTQGGLNTEAFF
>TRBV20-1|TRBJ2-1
CSAQGLAGAGRFF
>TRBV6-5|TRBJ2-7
CASSYGGGEQYF
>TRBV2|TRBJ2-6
CASSGGSGANVLTF
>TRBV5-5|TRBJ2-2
CASSLGTRYTGELFF
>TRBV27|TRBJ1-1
CASSRPGFEAFF
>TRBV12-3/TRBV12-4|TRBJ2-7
CASSLSLAGRYEQYF
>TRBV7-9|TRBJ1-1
CASSFKGPYTEAFF
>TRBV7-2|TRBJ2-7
CASTDGTSFHEQYF
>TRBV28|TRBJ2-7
CASSLAGVNEQYF
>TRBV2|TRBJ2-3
CASRPGVGDTQYF
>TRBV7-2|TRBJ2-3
CASSFNGGLSTDTQYF
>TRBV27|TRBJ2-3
CASSLSVGDTQYF
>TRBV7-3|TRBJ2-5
CASSLTGTEETQYF
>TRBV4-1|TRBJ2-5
CASSQESSDNSGETQYF
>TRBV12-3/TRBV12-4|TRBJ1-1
CASSLGQGNTEAFF
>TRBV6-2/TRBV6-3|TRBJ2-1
CASSYSLVWNEQFF
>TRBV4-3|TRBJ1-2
CASSQEGVNYGYTF
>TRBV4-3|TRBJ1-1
CASSQDLPTIGTEAFF
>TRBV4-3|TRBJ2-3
CASSPGLAGVTDTQYF
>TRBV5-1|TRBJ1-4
CASTTGGYNEKLFF
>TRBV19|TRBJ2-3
CASSASGTDTQYF
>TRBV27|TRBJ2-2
CASSLWGSDHPGELFF
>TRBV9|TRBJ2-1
CASSRSGGILYNEQFF
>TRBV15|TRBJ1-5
CATSPRGFGQPQHF
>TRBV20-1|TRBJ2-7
CSVRPLPSGGYEQYF
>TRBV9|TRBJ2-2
CASSVLPEDGELFF
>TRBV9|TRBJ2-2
CASSVPSSGSGRVGELFF
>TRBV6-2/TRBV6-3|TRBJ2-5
CASTSSETQYF
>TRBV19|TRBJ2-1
CASSSAEYSYNEQFF
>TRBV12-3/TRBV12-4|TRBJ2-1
CASSDGTEQFF
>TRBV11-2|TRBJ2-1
CASSRGQGADYNEQFF
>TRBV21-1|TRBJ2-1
CASSRPGQAKISGSYNEQFF
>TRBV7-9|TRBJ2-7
CASSLAPRDYEQYF
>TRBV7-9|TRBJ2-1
CASSPSSGAGWGEQFF
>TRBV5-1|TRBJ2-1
CASRLGLAGTDNEQFF
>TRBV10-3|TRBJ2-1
CATDGYNEQFF
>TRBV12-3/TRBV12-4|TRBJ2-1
CASSSGTRNEQFF
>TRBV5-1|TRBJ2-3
CASSFVGGHLDTDTQYF
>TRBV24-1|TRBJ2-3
CATRWGPGDTDTQYF
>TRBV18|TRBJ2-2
CASSTGLAGVGELFF
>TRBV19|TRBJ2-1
CASSIAGTGEQFF
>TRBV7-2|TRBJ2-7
CASSPTILGSYEQYF
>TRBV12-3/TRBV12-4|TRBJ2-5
CASSLAGGGIEGETQYF
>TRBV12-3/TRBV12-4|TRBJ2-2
CASSLGRSSHTGELFF
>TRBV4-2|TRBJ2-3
CASSQRRLDRLAGHTDTQYF
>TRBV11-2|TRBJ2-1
CASSLGGSFYEQFF
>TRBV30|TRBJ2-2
CAWYGTGEFTGELFF
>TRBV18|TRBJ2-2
CASSPPSVAANTGELFF
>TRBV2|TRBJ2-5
CASSADRFMETQYF
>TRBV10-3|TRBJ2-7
CAIRGTGLDYEQYF
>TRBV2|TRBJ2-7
CASSRGVDQYF